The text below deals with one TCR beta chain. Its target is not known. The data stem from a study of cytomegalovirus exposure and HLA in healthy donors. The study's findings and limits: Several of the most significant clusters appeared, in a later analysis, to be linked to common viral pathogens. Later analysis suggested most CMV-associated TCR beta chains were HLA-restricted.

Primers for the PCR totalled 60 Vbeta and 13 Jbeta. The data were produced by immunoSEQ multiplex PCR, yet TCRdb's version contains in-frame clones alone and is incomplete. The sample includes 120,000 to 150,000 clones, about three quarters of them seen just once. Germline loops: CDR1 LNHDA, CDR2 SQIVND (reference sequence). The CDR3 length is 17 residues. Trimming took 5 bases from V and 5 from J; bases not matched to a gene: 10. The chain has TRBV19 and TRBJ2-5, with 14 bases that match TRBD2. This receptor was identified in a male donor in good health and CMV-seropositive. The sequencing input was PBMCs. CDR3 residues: CASSLRGLAGVGETQYF. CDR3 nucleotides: TGTGCCAGTAGTCTCCGGGGACTAGCGGGAGTAGGGGAGACCCAGTACTTC.